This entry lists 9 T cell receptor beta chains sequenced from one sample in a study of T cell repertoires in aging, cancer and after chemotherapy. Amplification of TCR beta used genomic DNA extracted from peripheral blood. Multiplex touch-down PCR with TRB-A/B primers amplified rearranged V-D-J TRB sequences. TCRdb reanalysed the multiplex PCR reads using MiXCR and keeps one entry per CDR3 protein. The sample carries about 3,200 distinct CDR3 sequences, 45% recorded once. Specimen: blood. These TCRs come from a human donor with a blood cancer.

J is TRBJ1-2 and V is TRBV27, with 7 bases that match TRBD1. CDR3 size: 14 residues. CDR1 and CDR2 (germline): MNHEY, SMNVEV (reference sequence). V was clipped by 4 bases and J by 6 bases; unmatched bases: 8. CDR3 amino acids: CASSSADRVHGYTF. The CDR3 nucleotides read TGTGCCAGCAGTTCCGCCGACAGGGTGCATGGCTACACCTTC.

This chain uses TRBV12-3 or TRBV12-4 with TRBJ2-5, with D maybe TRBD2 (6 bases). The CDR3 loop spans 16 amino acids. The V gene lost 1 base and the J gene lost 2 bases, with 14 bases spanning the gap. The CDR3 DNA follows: TGTGCCAGCAGTTTAGGAGGGTTTCGGGAGCAAGAGACCCAGTACTTC. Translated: CASSLGGFREQETQYF.

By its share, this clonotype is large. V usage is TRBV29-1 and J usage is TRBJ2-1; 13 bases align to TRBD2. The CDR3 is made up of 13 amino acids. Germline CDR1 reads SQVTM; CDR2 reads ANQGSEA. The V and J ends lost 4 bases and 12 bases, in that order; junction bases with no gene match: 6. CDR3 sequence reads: CSVAGLAGEGQFF. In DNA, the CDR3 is TGCAGCGTTGCTGGACTAGCGGGAGAGGGGCAGTTCTTC.

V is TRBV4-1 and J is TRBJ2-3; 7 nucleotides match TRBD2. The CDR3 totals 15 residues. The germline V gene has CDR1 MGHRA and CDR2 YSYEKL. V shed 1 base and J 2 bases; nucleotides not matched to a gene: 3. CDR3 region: CASSQGRGDTDTQYF. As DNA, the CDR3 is TGCGCCAGCAGCCAAGGCCGGGGGGACACAGATACGCAGTATTTT.

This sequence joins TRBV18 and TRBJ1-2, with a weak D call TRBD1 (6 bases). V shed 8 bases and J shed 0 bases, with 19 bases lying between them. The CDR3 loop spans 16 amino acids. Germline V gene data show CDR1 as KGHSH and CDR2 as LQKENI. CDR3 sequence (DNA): TGTGCCAGCCAAGCCCTAGTTGAGGGGGCTAACTATGGCTACACCTTC. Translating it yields CASQALVEGANYGYTF.

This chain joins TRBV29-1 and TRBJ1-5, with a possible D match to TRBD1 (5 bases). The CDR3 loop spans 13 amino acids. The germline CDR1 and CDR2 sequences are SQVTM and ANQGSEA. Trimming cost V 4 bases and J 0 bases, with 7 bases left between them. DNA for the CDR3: TGCAGCGTTGGAAGGGGTAGCAATCAGCCCCAGCATTTT. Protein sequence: CSVGRGSNQPQHF.

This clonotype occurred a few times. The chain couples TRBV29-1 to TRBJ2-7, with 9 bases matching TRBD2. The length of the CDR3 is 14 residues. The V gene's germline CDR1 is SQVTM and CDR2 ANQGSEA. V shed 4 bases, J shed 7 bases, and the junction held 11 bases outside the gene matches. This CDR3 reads CSVGRREGLGEQYF. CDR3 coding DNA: TGCAGCGTTGGGAGGCGGGAGGGCCTCGGGGAGCAGTACTTC.

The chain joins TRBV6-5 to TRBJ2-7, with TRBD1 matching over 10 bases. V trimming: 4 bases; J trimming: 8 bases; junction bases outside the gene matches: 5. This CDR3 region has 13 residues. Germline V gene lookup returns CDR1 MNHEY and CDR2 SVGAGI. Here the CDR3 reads CASSSRTGGQQYF. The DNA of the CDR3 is TGTGCCAGCAGTTCTCGGACAGGGGGTCAGCAGTACTTC.

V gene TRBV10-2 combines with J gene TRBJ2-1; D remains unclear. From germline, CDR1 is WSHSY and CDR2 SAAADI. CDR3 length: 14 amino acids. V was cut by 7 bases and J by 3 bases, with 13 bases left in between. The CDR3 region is CASTLDPYYNEQFF. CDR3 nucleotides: TGCGCCAGCACCCTAGACCCATACTACAATGAGCAGTTCTTC.